The sequence of this T cell receptor beta chain was determined in a study of cytomegalovirus exposure and HLA in healthy donors. Germline CDR1 and CDR2: MGHRA and YSYEKL. This CDR3 comprises 14 residues. V lost 5 bases and J lost 5, with 15 bases in between. Study-wide results and caveats: Per a later analysis, fewer than 20,000 TCR beta sequences showed association with HLA alleles at 0.05 false discovery rate. An analysis that came later showed most CMV-associated TCR beta chains appearing HLA-restricted. Common viral pathogens were later found to be apparently linked to several of the most significant clusters. Many donors carried some public TCRs, although rarity characterized most TCR sequences.

Remarks on this clone: The antigen is not known.

PCR primers comprised 60 Vbeta and 13 Jbeta primers. Assay: immunoSEQ multiplex PCR; the TCRdb copy retains only in-frame clones and omits some. The table records about 87,000 clones, over 70% of them present only once. The chain joins TRBV4-1 to TRBJ1-2; D perhaps matches TRBD1 (5 bases). Sequencing was carried out using PBMCs. The TCR originated in a man aged 25-45 years in good health and CMV-seropositive. The CDR3 region has the DNA TGCGCCAGCAGCACCCCCGGGGGGGATTATGGCTACACCTTC. This translates into CASSTPGGDYGYTF.